This T cell receptor (beta chain) stems from a study of shared clonotypes between healthy human individuals. Study results and caveats: How much donors shared clonotypes was expected to be affected by sequencing depth.

A word on this clone: What it binds is unknown.

The assay was immunoSEQ multiplex PCR, and TCRdb's table has in-frame clones only and misses some. The data contain roughly 2,500,000 clones, roughly 93% of them singletons. CDR1 and CDR2 from the germline V gene are SGHRS and YFSETQ. Trimming at V came to 4 bases and at J to 9 bases, leaving 7 bases not matched to a gene. CDR3 length: 15 residues. Healthy adults negative for HIV, lacking recent acute infections or vaccinations, served as donors. This receptor was taken from a man aged 18 to 29 in good health. Some clones in this sample may be carry-over from other donors' samples. The material sequenced was naive CD4+ T cells from PBMCs. Subset of the sample: CD45RA+ positively selected. The gene calls are TRBV5-1 and TRBJ2-2, with 12 bases aligning to TRBD1. Here the CDR3 reads CASSTRDRGQRELFF. DNA of the CDR3: TGCGCCAGCAGCACCCGGGACAGGGGGCAGAGGGAGCTGTTTTTT.